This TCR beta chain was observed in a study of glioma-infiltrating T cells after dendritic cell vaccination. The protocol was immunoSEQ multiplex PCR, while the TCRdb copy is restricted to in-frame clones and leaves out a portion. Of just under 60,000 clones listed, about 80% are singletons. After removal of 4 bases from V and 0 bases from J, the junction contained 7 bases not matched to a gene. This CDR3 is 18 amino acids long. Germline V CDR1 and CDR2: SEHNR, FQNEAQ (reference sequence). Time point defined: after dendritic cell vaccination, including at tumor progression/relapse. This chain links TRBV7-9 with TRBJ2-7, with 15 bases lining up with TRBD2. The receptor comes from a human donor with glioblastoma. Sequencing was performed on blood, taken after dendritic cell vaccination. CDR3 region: CASSWGTSGGSSSYEQYF. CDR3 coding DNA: TGTGCCAGCAGCTGGGGGACTAGCGGGGGGTCGAGCTCCTACGAGCAGTACTTC.